A single T cell receptor beta chain is shown here with its context. No antigen is known for it. RNA transcripts gave rise to amplified TCR beta CDR3 regions. Primed by the HTBI set, a first-round RT-PCR was run on the TCR CDR3. TCRdb re-derived calls from the multiplex PCR reads in MiXCR, one entry per CDR3 protein. In the table there are 660,000 or so distinct CDR3 sequences, 45% of which are singletons. The sample originates from a study of T cells in Graves' hyperthyroidism and ophthalmopathy. The study's findings and limits: In the analysis, a 13 V-J model separated ophthalmopathy from stable hyperthyroidism. The model made its ophthalmopathy prediction, and onset followed a median approximately 6.5 months later. Appearing also in blood were most of the thyroid clonotypes expanded above 0.001.

Germline CDR1 is LNHNV and CDR2 is YYDKDF (reference sequence). Trimming stripped 0 bases from V and 7 bases from J, with 9 bases between. CDR3 length: 13 amino acids. The origin of this receptor is an adult man with Graves' disease, either hyperthyroidism or ophthalmopathy (not recorded which). V usage is TRBV15 and J usage is TRBJ2-5, with D possibly being TRBD2 (6 bases). Sequencing input: peripheral blood or thyroid tissue (not recorded which). CDR3 in amino acids: CATSRDQGGTQYF. CDR3 sequence (DNA): TGTGCCACCAGCAGAGATCAGGGAGGGACCCAGTACTTC.